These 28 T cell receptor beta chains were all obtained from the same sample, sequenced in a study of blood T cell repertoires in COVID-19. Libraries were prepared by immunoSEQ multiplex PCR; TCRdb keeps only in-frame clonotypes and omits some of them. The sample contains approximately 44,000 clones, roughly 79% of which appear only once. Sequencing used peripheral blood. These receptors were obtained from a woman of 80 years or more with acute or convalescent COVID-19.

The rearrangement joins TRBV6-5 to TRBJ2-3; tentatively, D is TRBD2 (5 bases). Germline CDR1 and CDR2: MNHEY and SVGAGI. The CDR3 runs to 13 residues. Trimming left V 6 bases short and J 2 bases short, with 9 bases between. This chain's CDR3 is CASRGLITDTQYF. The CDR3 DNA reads TGTGCCAGCAGAGGACTGATCACAGATACGCAGTATTTT.

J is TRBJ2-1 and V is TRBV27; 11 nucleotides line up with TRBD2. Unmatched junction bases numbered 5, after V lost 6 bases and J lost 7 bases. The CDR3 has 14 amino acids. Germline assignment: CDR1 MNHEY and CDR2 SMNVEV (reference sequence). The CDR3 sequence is CASRLAGVGNEQFF. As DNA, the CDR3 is TGTGCCAGCAGACTAGCGGGAGTCGGAAATGAGCAGTTCTTC.

The CDR3: CASSRELLSNQPQHF. DNA for the CDR3: TGTGCCAGTAGTCGGGAGTTACTTAGCAATCAGCCCCAGCATTTT. The chain couples TRBV19 to TRBJ1-5, with D uncertain. Trimming cost V 5 bases and J 0 bases, with 11 bases left between them. The CDR3 length is 15 residues. Germline values: CDR1 LNHDA, CDR2 SQIVND (reference sequence). Based on the CDR3 plus reference TRBV19 and TRBJ1-5, the full variable domain is DGGITQSPKYLFRKEGQNVTLSCEQNLNHDAMYWYRQDPGQGLRLIYYSQIVNDFQKGDIAEGYSVSREKKESFPLTVTSAQKNPTAFYLCASSRELLSNQPQHFGDGTRLSIL.

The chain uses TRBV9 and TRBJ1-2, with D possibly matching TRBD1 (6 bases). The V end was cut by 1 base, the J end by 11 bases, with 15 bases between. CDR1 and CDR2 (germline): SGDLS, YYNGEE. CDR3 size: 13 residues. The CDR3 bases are TGTGCCAGCAGCGTAAGGTTGCAGGGGACATACACCTTC. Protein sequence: CASSVRLQGTYTF.

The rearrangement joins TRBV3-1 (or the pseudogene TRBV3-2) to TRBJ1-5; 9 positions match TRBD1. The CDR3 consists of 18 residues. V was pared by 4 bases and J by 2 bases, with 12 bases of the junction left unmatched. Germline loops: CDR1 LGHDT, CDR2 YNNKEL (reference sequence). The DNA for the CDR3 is TGTGCCAGCAGCCTTAGTCCCGGGACAGGGTCGGGCAATCAGCCCCAGCATTTT. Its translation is CASSLSPGTGSGNQPQHF.

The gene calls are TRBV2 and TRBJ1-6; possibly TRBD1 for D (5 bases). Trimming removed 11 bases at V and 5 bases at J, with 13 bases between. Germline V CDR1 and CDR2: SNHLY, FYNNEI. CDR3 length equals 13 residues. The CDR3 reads CAGFDSNNSPLHF. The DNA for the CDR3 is TGTGCCGGGTTCGACAGCAATAATTCACCCCTCCACTTT. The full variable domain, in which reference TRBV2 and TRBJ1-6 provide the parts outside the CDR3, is EPEVTQTPSHQVTQMGQEVILRCVPISNHLYFYWYRQILGQKVEFLVSFYNNEISEKSEIFDDQFSVERPDGSNFTLKIRSTKLEDSAMYFCAGFDSNNSPLHFGNGTRLTVT.

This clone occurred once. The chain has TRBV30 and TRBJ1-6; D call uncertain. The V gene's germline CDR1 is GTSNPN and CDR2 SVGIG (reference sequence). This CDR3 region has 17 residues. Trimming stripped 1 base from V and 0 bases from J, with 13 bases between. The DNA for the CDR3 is TGTGCCTGGAGTGGCAGGATTTCGAGCTCCTATAATTCACCCCTCCACTTT. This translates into CAWSGRISSSYNSPLHF. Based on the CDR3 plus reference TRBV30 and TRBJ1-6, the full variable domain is SQTIHQWPATLVQPVGSPLSLECTVEGTSNPNLYWYRQAAGRGLQLLFYSVGIGQISSEVPQNLSASRPQDRQFILSSKKLLLSDSGFYLCAWSGRISSSYNSPLHFGNGTRLTVT.

CDR3 DNA sequence: TGTGCCAGCACTGACAAGCGGGAGAAGGATACGCAGTATTTT. Amino acid sequence: CASTDKREKDTQYF. This chain links TRBV5-4 with TRBJ2-3, with 8 bases lining up with TRBD2. The CDR3 contains 14 residues. V dropped 6 bases and J dropped 6; count of bases not matched to a gene: 9. CDR1 and CDR2 from the germline V gene are SGHNT and YYREEE (reference sequence).

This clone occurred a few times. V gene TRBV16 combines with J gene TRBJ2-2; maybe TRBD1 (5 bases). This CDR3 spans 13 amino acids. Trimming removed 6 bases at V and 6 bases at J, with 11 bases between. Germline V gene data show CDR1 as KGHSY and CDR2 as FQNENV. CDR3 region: CASSLGLAGELFF. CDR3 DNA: TGTGCCAGCAGTTTGGGGCTCGCCGGGGAGCTGTTTTTT.

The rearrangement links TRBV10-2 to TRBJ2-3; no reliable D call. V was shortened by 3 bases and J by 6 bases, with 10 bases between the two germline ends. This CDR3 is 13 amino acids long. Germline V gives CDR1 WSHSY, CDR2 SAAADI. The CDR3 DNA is TGCGCCAGCAGTGACGGTCTCGGGGATACGCAGTATTTT. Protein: CASSDGLGDTQYF.

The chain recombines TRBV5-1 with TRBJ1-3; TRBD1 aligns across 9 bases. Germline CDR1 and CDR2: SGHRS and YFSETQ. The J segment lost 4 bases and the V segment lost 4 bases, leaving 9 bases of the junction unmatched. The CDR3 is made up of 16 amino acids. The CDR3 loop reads CASSRRPGQGGNTIYF. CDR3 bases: TGCGCCAGCAGCCGCCGGCCGGGACAGGGCGGAAACACCATATATTTT.

The CDR3 sequence is CASSNSQNTDTQYF. In nucleotides, the CDR3 is TGCGCCAGCAGTAACTCACAGAACACAGATACGCAGTATTTT. The chain combines TRBV10-2 with TRBJ2-3, with D unresolved. Germline lookup yields CDR1 WSHSY and CDR2 SAAADI. This CDR3 spans 14 amino acids. Deletions cut 5 bases from V and 2 bases from J, with 11 bases between.

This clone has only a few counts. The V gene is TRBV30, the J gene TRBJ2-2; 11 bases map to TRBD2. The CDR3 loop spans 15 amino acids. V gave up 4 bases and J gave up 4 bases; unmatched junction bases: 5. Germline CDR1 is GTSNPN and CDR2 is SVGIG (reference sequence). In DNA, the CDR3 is TGTGCCTGGAATAGCGGGAGGGGGGGCACCGGGGAGCTGTTTTTT. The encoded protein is CAWNSGRGGTGELFF.

The CDR3 DNA is TGCAGCGTCAAAGCGGGCTCGAACACCGGGGAGCTGTTTTTT. Translation: CSVKAGSNTGELFF. The V call is TRBV29-1, the J call TRBJ2-2, with D possibly matching TRBD2 (6 bases). Germline values: CDR1 SQVTM, CDR2 ANQGSEA. This CDR3 contains 14 residues. V lost 6 bases and J lost 0, with 11 bases in between.

This CDR3 is CASSGATGLSTDTQYF. In nucleotides, the CDR3 is TGCGCCAGCAGCGGGGCGACAGGCCTATCCACAGATACGCAGTATTTT. The V and J genes are TRBV5-1 and TRBJ2-3; D is possibly TRBD1 (6 bases). This CDR3 has 16 amino acids. CDR1 and CDR2 (germline): SGHRS, YFSETQ. V lost 4 bases, J lost 2 bases, and 17 bases lay in between. Looking up the rest from reference TRBV5-1 and TRBJ2-3 gives the full variable domain: KAGVTQTPRYLIKTRGQQVTLSCSPISGHRSVSWYQQTPGQGLQFLFEYFSETQRNKGNFPGRFSGRQFSNSRSEMNVSTLELGDSALYLCASSGATGLSTDTQYFGPGTRLTVL.

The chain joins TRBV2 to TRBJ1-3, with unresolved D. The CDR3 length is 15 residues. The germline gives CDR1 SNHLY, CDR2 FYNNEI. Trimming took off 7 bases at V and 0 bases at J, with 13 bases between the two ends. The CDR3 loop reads CASTFWGGSGNTIYF. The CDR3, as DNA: TGTGCCAGCACTTTCTGGGGAGGCTCTGGAAACACCATATATTTT.

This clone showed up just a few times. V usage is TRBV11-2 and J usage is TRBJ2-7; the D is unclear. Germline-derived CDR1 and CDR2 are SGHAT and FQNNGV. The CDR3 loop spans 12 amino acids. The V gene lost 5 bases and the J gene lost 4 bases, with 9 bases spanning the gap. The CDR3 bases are TGTGCCAGCAGCCCCTCCGGGTACGAGCAGTACTTC. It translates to CASSPSGYEQYF. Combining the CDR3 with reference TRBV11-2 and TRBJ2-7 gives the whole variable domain EAGVAQSPRYKIIEKRQSVAFWCNPISGHATLYWYQQILGQGPKLLIQFQNNGVVDDSQLPKDRFSAERLKGVDSTLKIQPAKLEDSAVYLCASSPSGYEQYFGPGTRLTVT.

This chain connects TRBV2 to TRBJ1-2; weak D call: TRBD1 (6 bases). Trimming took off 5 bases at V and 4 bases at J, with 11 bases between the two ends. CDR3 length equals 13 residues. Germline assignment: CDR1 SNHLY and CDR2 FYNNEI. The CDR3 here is CASSLQGSYGYTF. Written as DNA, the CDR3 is TGTGCCAGCAGTTTACAGGGCTCCTATGGCTACACCTTC.

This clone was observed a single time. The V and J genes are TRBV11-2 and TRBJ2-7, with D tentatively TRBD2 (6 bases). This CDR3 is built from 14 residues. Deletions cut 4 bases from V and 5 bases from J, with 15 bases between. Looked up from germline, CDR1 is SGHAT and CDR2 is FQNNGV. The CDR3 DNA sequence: TGTGCCAGCAGCTCAAACCGGGAGCGGGACGAGCAGTACTTC. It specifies CASSSNRERDEQYF. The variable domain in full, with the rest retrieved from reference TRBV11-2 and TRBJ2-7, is EAGVAQSPRYKIIEKRQSVAFWCNPISGHATLYWYQQILGQGPKLLIQFQNNGVVDDSQLPKDRFSAERLKGVDSTLKIQPAKLEDSAVYLCASSSNRERDEQYFGPGTRLTVT.

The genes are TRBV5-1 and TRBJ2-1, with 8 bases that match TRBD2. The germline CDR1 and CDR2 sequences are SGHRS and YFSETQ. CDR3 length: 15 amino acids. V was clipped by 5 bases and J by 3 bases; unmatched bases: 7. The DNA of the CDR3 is TGCGCCAGCAGAGAGAGTAGCGGGAACTACAATGAGCAGTTCTTC. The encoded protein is CASRESSGNYNEQFF.

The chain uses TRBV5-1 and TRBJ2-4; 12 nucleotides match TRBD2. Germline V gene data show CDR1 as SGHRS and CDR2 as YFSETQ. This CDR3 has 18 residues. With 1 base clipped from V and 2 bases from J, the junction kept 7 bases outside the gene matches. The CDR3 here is CASSLLAGGPGSKNIQYF. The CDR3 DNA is TGCGCCAGCAGCTTGCTAGCGGGAGGGCCCGGGTCCAAAAACATTCAGTACTTC. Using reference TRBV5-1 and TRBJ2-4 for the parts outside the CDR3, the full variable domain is KAGVTQTPRYLIKTRGQQVTLSCSPISGHRSVSWYQQTPGQGLQFLFEYFSETQRNKGNFPGRFSGRQFSNSRSEMNVSTLELGDSALYLCASSLLAGGPGSKNIQYFGAGTRLSVL.

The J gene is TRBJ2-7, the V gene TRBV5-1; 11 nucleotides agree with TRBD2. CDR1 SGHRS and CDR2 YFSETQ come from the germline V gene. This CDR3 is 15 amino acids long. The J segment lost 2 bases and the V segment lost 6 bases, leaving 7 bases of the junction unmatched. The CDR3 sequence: CASTPGLAEAYEQYF. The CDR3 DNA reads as TGCGCCAGCACCCCGGGACTAGCGGAGGCCTACGAGCAGTACTTC. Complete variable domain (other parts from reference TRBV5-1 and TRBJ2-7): KAGVTQTPRYLIKTRGQQVTLSCSPISGHRSVSWYQQTPGQGLQFLFEYFSETQRNKGNFPGRFSGRQFSNSRSEMNVSTLELGDSALYLCASTPGLAEAYEQYFGPGTRLTVT.

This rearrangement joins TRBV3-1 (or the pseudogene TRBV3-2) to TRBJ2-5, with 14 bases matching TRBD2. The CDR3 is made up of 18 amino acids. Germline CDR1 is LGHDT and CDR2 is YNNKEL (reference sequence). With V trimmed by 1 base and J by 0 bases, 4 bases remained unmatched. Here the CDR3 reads CASSQGLAGGPYQETQYF. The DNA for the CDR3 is TGTGCCAGCAGCCAAGGACTAGCGGGAGGGCCGTACCAAGAGACCCAGTACTTC.

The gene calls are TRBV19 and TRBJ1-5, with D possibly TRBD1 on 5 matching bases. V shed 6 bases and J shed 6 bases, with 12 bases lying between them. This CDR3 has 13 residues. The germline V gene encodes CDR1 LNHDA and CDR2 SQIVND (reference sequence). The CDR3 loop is CASSDRERQPQHF. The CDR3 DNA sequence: TGTGCCAGTAGCGACAGAGAGCGTCAGCCCCAGCATTTT.

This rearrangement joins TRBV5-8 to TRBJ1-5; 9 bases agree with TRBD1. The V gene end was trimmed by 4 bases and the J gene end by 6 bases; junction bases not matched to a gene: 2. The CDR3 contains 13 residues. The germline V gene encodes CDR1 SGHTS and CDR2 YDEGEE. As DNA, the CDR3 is TGTGCCAGCAGCCACAGGGGGCCTCAGCCCCAGCATTTT. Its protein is CASSHRGPQPQHF. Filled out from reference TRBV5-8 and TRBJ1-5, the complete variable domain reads EAGVTQSPTHLIKTRGQQATLRCSPISGHTSVYWYQQALGLGLQFLLWYDEGEERNRGNFPPRFSGRQFPNYSSELNVNALELEDSALYLCASSHRGPQPQHFGDGTRLSIL.

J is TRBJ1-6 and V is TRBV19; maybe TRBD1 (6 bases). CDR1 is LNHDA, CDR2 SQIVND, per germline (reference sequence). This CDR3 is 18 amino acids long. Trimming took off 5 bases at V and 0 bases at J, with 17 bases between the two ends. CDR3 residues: CASSHGQSRSSYNSPLHF. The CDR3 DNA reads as TGTGCCAGTAGTCACGGACAGTCCAGGAGCTCCTATAATTCACCCCTCCACTTT.

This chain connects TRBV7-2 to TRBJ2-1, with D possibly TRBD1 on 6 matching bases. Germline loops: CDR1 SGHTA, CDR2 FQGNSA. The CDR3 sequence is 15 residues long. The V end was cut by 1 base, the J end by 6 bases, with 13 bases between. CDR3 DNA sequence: TGTGCCAGCAGCTTAGGAGCAGGGGCCCTCAATGAGCAGTTCTTC. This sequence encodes CASSLGAGALNEQFF.

The CDR3 reads CASSEGHSVYEQYF. CDR3 nucleotides: TGTGCCAGCAGCGAGGGACATTCGGTCTACGAGCAGTACTTC. The rearrangement uses TRBV7-2 and TRBJ2-7, with a tentative D call TRBD1 (6 bases). Germline CDR1 SGHTA, CDR2 FQGNSA. V lost 5 bases and J lost 3, with 14 bases in between. The length of the CDR3 is 14 residues. Full variable domain (remainder filled in from reference TRBV7-2 and TRBJ2-7): GAGVSQSPSNKVTEKGKDVELRCDPISGHTALYWYRQSLGQGLEFLIYFQGNSAPDKSGLPSDRFSAERTGGSVSTLTIQRTQQEDSAVYLCASSEGHSVYEQYFGPGTRLTVT.